This TCR beta chain was recorded in a study of siplizumab effects on memory and regulatory T cells. Study-wide results and caveats: Proliferating siplizumab-culture Tregs lacked confirmation of suppressive function.

About this clone: Its cognate antigen is unknown.

This CDR3 has 16 amino acids. V lost 2 bases and J 0 bases, leaving 11 bases between the germline ends. Germline V gene sequence: CDR1 SEHNR, CDR2 FQNEAQ (reference sequence). Per sample, 90,000 to 100,000 TCR templates were assayed. The data were produced by immunoSEQ multiplex PCR, yet TCRdb's version contains in-frame clones alone and is incomplete. The sample consists of approximately 94,000 clones, around 97% of them appearing once. Specimen: naive CD4+ T cells sorted from blood. This TCR was recovered from a human donor in good health. The chain joins TRBV7-9 to TRBJ2-1; D is possibly TRBD1 (6 bases). CDR3 region: CASSLWDKSSYNEQFF. DNA for the CDR3: TGTGCCAGCAGCTTATGGGACAAGAGCTCCTACAATGAGCAGTTCTTC.